The clone carrying this TCR beta chain was detected only once. The antigen is not known. The data belong to a study of OX40 agonist ivuxolimab in advanced cancers. On the study more broadly: Among those enrolled, mean age was about 63 years (range 23 to 79) and approximately 80% were male. Findings and caveats of the study: Specificity for antigen went undetermined in the expanded peripheral T cells.

Profiled with immunoSEQ multiplex PCR; TCRdb holds only in-frame clones, not every one. The sample consists of some 100,000 clones, over 75% of them appearing once. Trimming left V 1 base short and J 6 bases short, with 12 bases between. Germline V gives CDR1 MNHNS, CDR2 SASEGT. There are 15 residues in the CDR3. This sequence joins TRBV6-1 and TRBJ1-4; D unclear. This receptor was obtained from an adult with an advanced solid tumor such as melanoma, head and neck, liver or kidney cancer. The sequenced sample was CD4+ or CD8+ T cells sorted from blood, obtained in a trial of the OX40 agonist ivuxolimab. For the CDR3, the DNA is TGTGCCAGCAGTGAAGTAAGGGTTAGGGATGAAAAACTGTTTTTT. Protein sequence: CASSEVRVRDEKLFF.